The clone carrying this T cell receptor (beta chain) was counted only a few times. The antigen remains undetermined. Looked up from germline, CDR1 is SGHRS and CDR2 is YFSETQ. V was shortened by 0 bases and J by 0 bases, with 7 bases between the two germline ends. This CDR3 is built from 15 residues. These data belong to a study of T-cell memory formation after mild COVID-19. Findings and caveats of the study: Researchers report contracting CD4+ clones mostly in CM and EM, with CD8+ clones in EMRA. Memory sampled before infection contained some responding clones, suggesting cross-reactive memory joined.

With constant-segment primers, 5'RACE yielded cDNA libraries of TCR alpha and TCR beta that carried sample barcodes and UMIs. MiXCR, applied by TCRdb to the 5' RACE reads, yields one record per CDR3 protein. The data hold around 530,000 distinct CDR3 sequences, with roughly 20% observed a single time. The chain couples TRBV5-1 to TRBJ1-3; no firm D call. The receptor's source is an adult woman who had mild COVID-19 (a few samples of this study predate the infection). Cell type and time point are not known. Sequencing input: PBMCs or a T cell subset sorted from them (not recorded which). The CDR3 bases are TGCGCCAGCAGCTTGGGGTCAGTCTCTGGAAACACCATATATTTT. Translated: CASSLGSVSGNTIYF.